Given below is one T cell receptor (beta chain) in context. Its specificity is unknown. Here immunoSEQ multiplex PCR was the method, and the copy in TCRdb shows in-frame clones only, minus some. The sample lists 120,000 to 150,000 clones; 91% were seen once. This record belongs to a study of T cell responses to AZD1222 COVID-19 vaccine. General study findings and limits: Dominant at 160-218 and 743-854, vaccine-associated CD4 TCRs also spanned spike.

The sequence came from an adult who received the AZD1222 COVID-19 vaccine. The material was peripheral blood, obtained 28 days after the second AZD1222 dose.

In DNA form, the CDR3 reads TGCAGTGCTACCCATCAGCCCCAGCATTTT. Amino acids: CSATHQPQHF. This rearrangement joins TRBV20-1 to TRBJ1-5; D uncertain. The CDR3 is 10 residues long. From germline, CDR1 is DFQATT and CDR2 SNEGSKA (reference sequence). V dropped 4 bases and J dropped 5 bases, with 3 bases sitting between them.